This T cell receptor (beta chain) is from a study of blood T cell repertoires in COVID-19. The ends lost 4 bases at V and 8 bases at J; junction bases unmatched: 14. The CDR3 has 16 residues. CDR1 is LNHDA and CDR2 is SQIVND in the germline V gene (reference sequence). Per the original data handling: Estimated nucleated cell counts came from reference gene primer amplification. Assay: immunoSEQ multiplex PCR; the TCRdb copy retains only in-frame clones and omits some. The DNA gave D and trimming, while V, J and clone size come from that table. Counted here are some 460,000 clones, 75% to 90% occurring once; the ten biggest clones make up roughly 0.72%.

J is TRBJ1-2 and V is TRBV19, with 9 bases lining up with TRBD1. This clonotype was sampled from a woman aged 18-29 years who had recovered from COVID-19. The sample was PBMCs or T cells enriched from blood (not recorded which). DNA of the CDR3: TGTGCCAGTAGTAACCCCTGGCGACAGGGGGTAGGAGGCTACACCTTC. Translating it yields CASSNPWRQGVGGYTF.